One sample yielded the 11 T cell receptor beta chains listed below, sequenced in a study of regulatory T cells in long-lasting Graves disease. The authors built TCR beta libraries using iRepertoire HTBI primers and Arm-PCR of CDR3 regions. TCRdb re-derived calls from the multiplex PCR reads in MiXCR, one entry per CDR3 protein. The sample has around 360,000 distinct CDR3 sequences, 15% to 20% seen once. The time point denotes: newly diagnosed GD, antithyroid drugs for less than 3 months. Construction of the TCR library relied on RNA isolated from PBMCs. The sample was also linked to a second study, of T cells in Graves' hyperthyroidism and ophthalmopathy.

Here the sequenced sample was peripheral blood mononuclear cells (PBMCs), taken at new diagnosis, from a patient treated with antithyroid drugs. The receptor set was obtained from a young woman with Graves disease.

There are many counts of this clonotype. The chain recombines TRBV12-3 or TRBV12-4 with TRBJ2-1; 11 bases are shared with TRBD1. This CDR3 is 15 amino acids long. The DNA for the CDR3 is TGTGCATCCCACCGGGACAGGGGGTCCTACAATGAGCAGTTCTTC. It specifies CASHRDRGSYNEQFF.

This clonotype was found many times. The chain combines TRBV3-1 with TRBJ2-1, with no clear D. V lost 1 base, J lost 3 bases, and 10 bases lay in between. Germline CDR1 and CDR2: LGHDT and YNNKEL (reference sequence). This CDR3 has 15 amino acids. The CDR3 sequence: CASSQGGSDYNEQFF. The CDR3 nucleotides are TGTGCCAGCAGCCAAGGTGGATCTGACTACAATGAGCAGTTCTTC.

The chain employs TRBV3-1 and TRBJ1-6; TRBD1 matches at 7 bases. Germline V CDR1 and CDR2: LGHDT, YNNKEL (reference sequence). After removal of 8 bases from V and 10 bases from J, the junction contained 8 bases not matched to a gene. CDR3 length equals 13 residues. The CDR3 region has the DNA TGTGCCAGCGCCCCCCAGGGGGGATCACCCCTCCACTTT. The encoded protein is CASAPQGGSPLHF.

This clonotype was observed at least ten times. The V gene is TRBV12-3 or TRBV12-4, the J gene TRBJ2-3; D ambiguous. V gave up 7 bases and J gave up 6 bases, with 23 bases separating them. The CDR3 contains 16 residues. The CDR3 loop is CASTLSTPGQVDTQYF. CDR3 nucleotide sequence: TGTGCCAGCACCCTGAGCACCCCCGGGCAAGTGGATACGCAGTATTTT.

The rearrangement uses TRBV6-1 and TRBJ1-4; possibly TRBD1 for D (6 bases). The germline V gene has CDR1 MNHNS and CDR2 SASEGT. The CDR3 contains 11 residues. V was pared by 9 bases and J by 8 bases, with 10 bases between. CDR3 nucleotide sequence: TGTGCCAGTCGTACAGGGGAAAAACTGTTTTTT. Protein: CASRTGEKLFF.

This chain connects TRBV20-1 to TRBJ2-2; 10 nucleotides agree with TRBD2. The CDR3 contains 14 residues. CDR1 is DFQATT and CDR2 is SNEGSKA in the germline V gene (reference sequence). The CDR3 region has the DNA TGCAGCTTTCTAGCGGGGGAAAACACCGGGGAGCTGTTTTTT. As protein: CSFLAGENTGELFF.

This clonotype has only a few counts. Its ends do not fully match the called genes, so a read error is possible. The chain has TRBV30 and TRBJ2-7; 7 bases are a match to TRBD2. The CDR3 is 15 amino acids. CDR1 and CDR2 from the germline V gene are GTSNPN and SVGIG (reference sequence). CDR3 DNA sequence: TGTGCCTGGAGTGTACGAGGCGGGGGTACCTACGGGCAGTACTTC. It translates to CAWSVRGGGTYGQYF.

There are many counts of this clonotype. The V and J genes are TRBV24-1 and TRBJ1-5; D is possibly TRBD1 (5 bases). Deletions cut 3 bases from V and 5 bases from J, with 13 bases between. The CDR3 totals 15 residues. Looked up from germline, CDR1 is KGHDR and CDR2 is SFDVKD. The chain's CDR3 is CATSDGGVGDQPQHF. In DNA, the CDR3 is TGTGCCACCAGTGATGGAGGGGTAGGGGATCAGCCCCAGCATTTT.

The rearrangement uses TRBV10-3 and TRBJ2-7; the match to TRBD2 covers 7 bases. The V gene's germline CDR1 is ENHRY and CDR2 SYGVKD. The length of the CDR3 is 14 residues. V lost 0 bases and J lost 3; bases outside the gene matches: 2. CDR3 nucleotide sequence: TGTGCCATCAGTGAGTCTACTAGCGTCTACGAGCAGTACTTC. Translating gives CAISESTSVYEQYF.

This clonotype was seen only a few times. CDR3 residues: CASSLGTRNNEQFF. The CDR3 coding sequence is TGTGCCAGCAGCCTAGGGACTAGGAACAATGAGCAGTTCTTC. V is TRBV7-2 and J is TRBJ2-1; TRBD2 agrees at 8 bases. This CDR3 region has 14 residues. V shed 5 bases and J 5 bases; nucleotides not matched to a gene: 5. Germline V lookup: CDR1 SGHTA, CDR2 FQGNSA.

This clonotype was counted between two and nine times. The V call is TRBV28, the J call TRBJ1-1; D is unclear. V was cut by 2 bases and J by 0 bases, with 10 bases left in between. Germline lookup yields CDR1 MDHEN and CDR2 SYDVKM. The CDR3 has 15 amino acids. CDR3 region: CASSLPGRMNTEAFF. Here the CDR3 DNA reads TGTGCCAGCAGTTTACCCGGACGGATGAACACTGAAGCTTTCTTT.